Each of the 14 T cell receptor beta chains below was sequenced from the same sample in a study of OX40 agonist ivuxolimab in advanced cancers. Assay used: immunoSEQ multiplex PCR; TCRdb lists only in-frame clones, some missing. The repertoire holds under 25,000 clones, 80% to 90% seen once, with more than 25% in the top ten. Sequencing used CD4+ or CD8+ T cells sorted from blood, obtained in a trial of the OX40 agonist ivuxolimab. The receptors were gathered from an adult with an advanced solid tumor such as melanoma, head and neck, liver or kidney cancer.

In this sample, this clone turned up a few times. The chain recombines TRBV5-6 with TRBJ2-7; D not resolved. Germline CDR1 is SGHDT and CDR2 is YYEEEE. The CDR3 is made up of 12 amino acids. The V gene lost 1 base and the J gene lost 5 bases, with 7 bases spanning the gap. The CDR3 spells CASSLSGNEQYF. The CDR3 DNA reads TGTGCCAGCAGCTTGTCCGGTAACGAGCAGTACTTC.

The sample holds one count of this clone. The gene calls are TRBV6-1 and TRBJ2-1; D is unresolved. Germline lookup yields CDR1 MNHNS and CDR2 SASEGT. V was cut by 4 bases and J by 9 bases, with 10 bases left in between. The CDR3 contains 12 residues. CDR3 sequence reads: CASSVIVFEQFF. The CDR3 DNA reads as TGTGCCAGCAGTGTTATTGTCTTTGAGCAGTTCTTC.

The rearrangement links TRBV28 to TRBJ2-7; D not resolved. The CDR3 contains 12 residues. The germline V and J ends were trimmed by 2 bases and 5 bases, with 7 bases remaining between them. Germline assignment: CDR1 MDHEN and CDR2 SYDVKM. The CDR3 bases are TGTGCCAGCAGTTTAGCTATAGACGAGCAGTACTTC. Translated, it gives CASSLAIDEQYF.

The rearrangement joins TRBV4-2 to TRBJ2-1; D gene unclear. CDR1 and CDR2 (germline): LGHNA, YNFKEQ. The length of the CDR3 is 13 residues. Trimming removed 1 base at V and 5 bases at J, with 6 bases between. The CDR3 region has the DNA TGTGCCAGCAGCCAAGGGATCCACAATGAGCAGTTCTTC. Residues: CASSQGIHNEQFF.

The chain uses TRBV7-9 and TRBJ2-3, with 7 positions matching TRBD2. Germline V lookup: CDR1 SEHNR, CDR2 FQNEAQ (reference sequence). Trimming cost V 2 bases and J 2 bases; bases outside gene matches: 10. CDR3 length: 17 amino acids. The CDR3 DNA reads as TGTGCCAGCAGCTTAAAACGCGGGAGAGGGAACACAGATACGCAGTATTTT. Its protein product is CASSLKRGRGNTDTQYF.

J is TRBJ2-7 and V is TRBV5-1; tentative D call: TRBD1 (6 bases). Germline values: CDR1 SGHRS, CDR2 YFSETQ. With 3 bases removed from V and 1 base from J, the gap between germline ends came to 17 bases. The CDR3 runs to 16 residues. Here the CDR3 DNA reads TGCGCCAGCAGCTCGGACGGACAGATAGTTTCCTACGAGCAGTACTTC. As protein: CASSSDGQIVSYEQYF.

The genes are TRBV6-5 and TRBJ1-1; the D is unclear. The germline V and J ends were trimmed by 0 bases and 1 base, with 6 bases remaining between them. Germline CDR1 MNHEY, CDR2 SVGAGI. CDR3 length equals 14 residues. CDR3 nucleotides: TGTGCCAGCAGTTACTCGAACGGGAACACTGAAGCTTTCTTT. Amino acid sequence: CASSYSNGNTEAFF.

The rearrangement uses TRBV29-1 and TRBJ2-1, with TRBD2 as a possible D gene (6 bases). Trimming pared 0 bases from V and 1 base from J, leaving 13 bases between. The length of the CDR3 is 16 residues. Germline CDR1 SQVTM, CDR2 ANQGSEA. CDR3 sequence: CSVEDHTSTSYNEQFF. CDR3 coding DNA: TGCAGCGTTGAAGATCACACTAGCACATCCTACAATGAGCAGTTCTTC.

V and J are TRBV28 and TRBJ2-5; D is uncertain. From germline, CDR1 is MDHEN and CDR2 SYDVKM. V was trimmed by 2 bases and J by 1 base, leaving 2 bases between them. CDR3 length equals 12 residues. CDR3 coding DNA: TGTGCCAGCAGTTTACTCCAAGAGACCCAGTACTTC. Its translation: CASSLLQETQYF.

In DNA form, the CDR3 reads TGTGCCAGCAGTTACGGGACCAGCGGCGGCGGGGAGCTGTTTTTT. It encodes CASSYGTSGGGELFF. The chain links TRBV6-6 to TRBJ2-2; D tentatively fits TRBD1 or TRBD2 (5 bases each). The CDR3 length is 15 residues. The V gene's germline CDR1 is MNHNY and CDR2 SVGAGI (reference sequence). V dropped 2 bases and J dropped 7 bases, with 14 bases sitting between them.

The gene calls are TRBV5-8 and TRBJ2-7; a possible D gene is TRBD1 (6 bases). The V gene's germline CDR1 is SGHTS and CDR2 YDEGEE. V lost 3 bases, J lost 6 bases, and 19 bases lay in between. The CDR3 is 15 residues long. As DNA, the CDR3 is TGTGCCAGCAGCTGGGGGTCGACAGGTGAGGCCGAGCAGTACTTC. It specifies CASSWGSTGEAEQYF.

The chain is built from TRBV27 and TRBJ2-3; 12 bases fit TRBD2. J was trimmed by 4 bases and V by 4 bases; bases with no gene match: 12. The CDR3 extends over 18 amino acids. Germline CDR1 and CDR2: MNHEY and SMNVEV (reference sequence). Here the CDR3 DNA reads TGTGCCAGCAGTTCAACATACCCTAGCGGGAGGGCACCAGATACGCAGTATTTT. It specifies CASSSTYPSGRAPDTQYF.

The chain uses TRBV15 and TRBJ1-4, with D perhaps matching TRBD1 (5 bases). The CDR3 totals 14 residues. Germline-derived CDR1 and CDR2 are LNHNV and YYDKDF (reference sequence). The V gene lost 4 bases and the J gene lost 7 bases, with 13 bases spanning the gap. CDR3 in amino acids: CATSTGRGVEKLFF. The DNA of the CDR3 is TGTGCCACCAGCACAGGGAGAGGTGTTGAAAAACTGTTTTTT.

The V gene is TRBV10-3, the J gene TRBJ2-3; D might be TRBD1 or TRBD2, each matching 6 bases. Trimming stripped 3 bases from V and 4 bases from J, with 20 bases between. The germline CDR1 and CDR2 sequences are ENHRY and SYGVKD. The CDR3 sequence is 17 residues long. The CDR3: CAISDPGGRVGADTQYF. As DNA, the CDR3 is TGTGCCATCAGTGACCCCGGGGGCAGGGTTGGTGCAGATACGCAGTATTTT.